In its sample, the clone carrying this TCR beta chain was seen many times. This record belongs to a study of T cell repertoires in cytomegalovirus infection. TCRdb called the reads again in MiXCR, with one record for every CDR3 protein. The sample shows roughly 500,000 distinct CDR3 sequences, approximately 15% of them seen only once. The germline V gene has CDR1 MNHNY and CDR2 SVGAGI (reference sequence). Trimming took 2 bases from V and 1 from J; bases not matched to a gene: 2. This CDR3 has 14 amino acids. Input material: CD8+ T cells from PBMCs. The V and J genes are TRBV6-6 and TRBJ2-7, with 7 nucleotides matching TRBD1. The sequence was collected from a human donor in good health (CMV status not recorded). Some clones in this sample may be carry-over from other donors' samples. The CDR3 region is CASSYGGQSYEQYF. CDR3 nucleotide sequence: TGTGCCAGCAGTTACGGGGGACAGTCCTACGAGCAGTACTTC.